A single sample gave rise to the 18 T cell receptor beta chains below, sequenced in a study of T cell responses to AZD1222 COVID-19 vaccine. Clones were sequenced by immunoSEQ multiplex PCR, and TCRdb holds only the in-frame ones, with some missing. The repertoire consists of 110,000 or so clones, with approximately 90% occurring once and the leading ten covering 5.5% to 7.5%. The source was peripheral blood, collected 28 days after the second AZD1222 dose. These receptors all come from an adult who received the AZD1222 COVID-19 vaccine.

This clone was seen a single time. The chain is built from TRBV4-3 and TRBJ1-1, with D hard to call. The CDR3 is 15 residues long. From germline, CDR1 is LGHNA and CDR2 YSLEER. Deletions cut 3 bases from V and 2 bases from J, with 13 bases between. The CDR3 is CASSQSTVSNTEAFF. CDR3 nucleotide sequence: TGCGCCAGCAGCCAGTCGACGGTATCAAACACTGAAGCTTTCTTT.

The chain combines TRBV4-1 with TRBJ2-7; 8 bases align to TRBD2. This CDR3 region has 16 residues. V shed 2 bases and J 5 bases; nucleotides not matched to a gene: 11. The germline CDR1 and CDR2 sequences are MGHRA and YSYEKL. CDR3 bases: TGCGCCAGCAGCCAATTCATGCGGGGGGCGTCCAACGAGCAGTACTTC. It yields the protein CASSQFMRGASNEQYF.

The CDR3 region is CASSIQGEYEQYF. CDR3 nucleotides: TGTGCCAGCAGTATACAGGGAGAATACGAGCAGTACTTC. The chain recombines TRBV6-5 with TRBJ2-7; D may be TRBD1 (6 bases). This CDR3 has 13 residues. V gave up 5 bases and J gave up 4 bases, with 12 bases separating them. The germline gives CDR1 MNHEY, CDR2 SVGAGI.

The rearrangement uses TRBV19 and TRBJ1-4; no clear D. V was clipped by 5 bases and J by 8 bases, with 9 bases between them. Germline V gene data show CDR1 as LNHDA and CDR2 as SQIVND (reference sequence). The CDR3 sequence is 12 residues long. The CDR3 is CASSHGREKLFF. As DNA, the CDR3 is TGTGCCAGTAGTCACGGACGGGAAAAACTGTTTTTT.

The chain recombines TRBV5-1 with TRBJ1-1; the D gene is possibly TRBD1 (6 bases). The V gene lost 0 bases and the J gene lost 5 bases, with 14 bases spanning the gap. The germline V gene has CDR1 SGHRS and CDR2 YFSETQ. This CDR3 region has 15 residues. The CDR3 nucleotides are TGCGCCAGCAGCTTGGACAGGGAACTGGGGACTGAAGCTTTCTTT. This translates into CASSLDRELGTEAFF. Full variable domain (rest looked up from reference TRBV5-1 and TRBJ1-1): KAGVTQTPRYLIKTRGQQVTLSCSPISGHRSVSWYQQTPGQGLQFLFEYFSETQRNKGNFPGRFSGRQFSNSRSEMNVSTLELGDSALYLCASSLDRELGTEAFFGQGTRLTVV.

DNA of the CDR3: TGTGCCAGCAGCCCGGGGGGCCAAGTCTCCTACGAGCAGTACTTC. It specifies CASSPGGQVSYEQYF. V is TRBV5-4 and J is TRBJ2-7; a weak D match, TRBD2 (7 bases). CDR3 length: 15 residues. V lost 4 bases, J lost 0 bases, and 14 bases lay in between. Per germline, CDR1 SGHNT and CDR2 YYREEE (reference sequence).

This clone occurred a few times. The genes are TRBV11-2 and TRBJ2-7; 9 positions agree with TRBD1. This CDR3 has 16 amino acids. Germline loops: CDR1 SGHAT, CDR2 FQNNGV. The V gene end was trimmed by 2 bases and the J gene end by 0 bases; junction bases not matched to a gene: 5. The CDR3 loop is CASSLSGTGLSYEQYF. CDR3 nucleotides: TGTGCCAGCAGCTTATCCGGGACAGGGCTCTCCTACGAGCAGTACTTC.

The rearrangement links TRBV9 to TRBJ2-1; possibly TRBD1 for D (6 bases). The V and J ends lost 0 bases and 4 bases respectively, with 11 bases between them. Germline CDR1 and CDR2: SGDLS and YYNGEE. The CDR3 has 15 residues. The CDR3 sequence: CASSVGGQNYNEQFF. The CDR3 nucleotides read TGTGCCAGCAGCGTAGGCGGACAGAATTACAATGAGCAGTTCTTC.

J is TRBJ1-1 and V is TRBV5-1; D might be TRBD1 (5 bases). CDR3 length: 18 amino acids. Per germline, CDR1 SGHRS and CDR2 YFSETQ. V shed 4 bases and J shed 0 bases, with 22 bases lying between them. The CDR3 sequence: CASSQEKTAYTMNTEAFF. CDR3 DNA: TGCGCCAGCAGCCAAGAAAAGACAGCGTATACAATGAACACTGAAGCTTTCTTT.

V is TRBV11-1 and J is TRBJ2-2; D gene unclear. Trimming cost V 1 base and J 1 base, with 4 bases left between them. The CDR3 length is 14 residues. Germline CDR1 is SGHAT and CDR2 is FQDESV (reference sequence). CDR3 in amino acids: CASSLGGNTGELFF. The CDR3 DNA reads as TGTGCCAGCAGCTTAGGCGGGAACACCGGGGAGCTGTTTTTT.

The V call is TRBV2, the J call TRBJ2-7; 9 nucleotides line up with TRBD1. The CDR3 sequence is 15 residues long. Germline assignment: CDR1 SNHLY and CDR2 FYNNEI. The junction had 8 bases not matched to a gene; V was cut back by 8 bases and J by 0 bases. The CDR3 is CASRGRDRDSYEQYF. The DNA for the CDR3 is TGTGCCAGCCGCGGCCGGGACAGGGACTCCTACGAGCAGTACTTC.

CDR3: CASSRTGGQPQHF. The CDR3 DNA sequence: TGTGCCAGCAGTCGAACGGGTGGTCAGCCCCAGCATTTT. This chain connects TRBV6-2 or TRBV6-3 to TRBJ1-5; D remains ambiguous. Deletions cut 5 bases from V and 6 bases from J, with 11 bases between. The CDR3 runs 13 residues. Germline V gives CDR1 MNHEY, CDR2 SVGEGT.

In nucleotides, the CDR3 is TGTGCCAGCAGCCAAGAGTCCGACGCCCGGGAGCTGTTTTTT. Protein product: CASSQESDARELFF. V is TRBV4-2 and J is TRBJ2-2; the D is unclear. V lost 0 bases and J lost 9, with 11 bases in between. The CDR3 runs 14 residues. Germline lookup yields CDR1 LGHNA and CDR2 YNFKEQ.

The V and J genes are TRBV19 and TRBJ1-1; D not resolved. The ends were cut back, 4 bases at V and 3 bases at J, with 9 bases in the middle. The CDR3 loop spans 13 amino acids. Germline lookup yields CDR1 LNHDA and CDR2 SQIVND (reference sequence). DNA for the CDR3: TGTGCCAGTAGTAAGGAAAGGGACACTGAAGCTTTCTTT. This encodes CASSKERDTEAFF.

The V and J genes are TRBV5-8 and TRBJ2-7; D remains unclear. Trimming shortened V by 6 bases and J by 5 bases, and 9 bases separated the two germline ends. Germline values: CDR1 SGHTS, CDR2 YDEGEE. This CDR3 has 11 residues. The CDR3 loop reads CASIRVNEQYF. The CDR3 nucleotides are TGTGCCAGCATTAGGGTGAACGAGCAGTACTTC.

The chain recombines TRBV5-4 with TRBJ2-3, with D possibly called TRBD1 or TRBD2 (5 bases each). V gave up 6 bases and J gave up 2 bases, with 19 bases separating them. Germline V gives CDR1 SGHNT, CDR2 YYREEE (reference sequence). The CDR3 is 16 residues long. The CDR3 bases are TGTGCCAGCACCATAAGAGGGGACGGAAACACAGATACGCAGTATTTT. Translated, it gives CASTIRGDGNTDTQYF.

The chain combines TRBV7-2 with TRBJ1-2, with TRBD1 matching over 9 bases. The J segment lost 1 base and the V segment lost 3 bases, leaving 3 bases of the junction unmatched. Germline V gene sequence: CDR1 SGHTA, CDR2 FQGNSA. The CDR3 sequence is 15 residues long. CDR3 in DNA: TGTGCCAGCAGCTTGCGGACAGGGGATAACTATGGCTACACCTTC. This sequence encodes CASSLRTGDNYGYTF.

The J gene is TRBJ2-4, the V gene TRBV28; TRBD1 agrees at 11 bases. Trimming removed 4 bases from V and 8 bases from J; junction bases left unmatched: 4. The germline gives CDR1 MDHEN, CDR2 SYDVKM. The length of the CDR3 is 14 residues. Here the CDR3 DNA reads TGTGCCAGCAGTTCAGGACAGGGGGCGTACATTCAGTACTTC. Protein product: CASSSGQGAYIQYF.